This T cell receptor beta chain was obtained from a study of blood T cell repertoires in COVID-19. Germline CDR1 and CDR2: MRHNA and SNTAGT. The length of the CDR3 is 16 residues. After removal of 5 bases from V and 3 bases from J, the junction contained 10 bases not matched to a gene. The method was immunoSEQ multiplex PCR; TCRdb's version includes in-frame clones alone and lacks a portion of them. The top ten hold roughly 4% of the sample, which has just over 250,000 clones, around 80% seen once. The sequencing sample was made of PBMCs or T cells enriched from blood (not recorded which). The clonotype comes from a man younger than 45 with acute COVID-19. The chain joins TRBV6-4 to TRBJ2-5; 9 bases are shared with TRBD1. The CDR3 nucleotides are TGTGCCAGCAGTCTCAACTCTGGGACAGGGAAAGAGACCCAGTACTTC. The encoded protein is CASSLNSGTGKETQYF.